These 20 T cell receptor beta chains came from one sample sequenced in a study of blood T cell repertoires in COVID-19. Measured with immunoSEQ multiplex PCR; TCRdb has only the in-frame clones, and not every one. The profile shows about 190,000 clones, around 80% of them singletons. Material for sequencing was peripheral blood. These receptors were obtained from an elderly woman with active or convalescent COVID-19.

The genes are TRBV11-2 and TRBJ2-7; D perhaps matches TRBD1 (6 bases). The CDR3 spans 14 residues. V lost 8 bases and J lost 0, with 14 bases in between. CDR1 is SGHAT, CDR2 FQNNGV, per germline. The CDR3 DNA is TGTGCCAGCGCTACCGACAGGTTCTCCTACGAGCAGTACTTC. Residues: CASATDRFSYEQYF.

The V gene is TRBV19, the J gene TRBJ1-5, with no clear D. The germline V gene encodes CDR1 LNHDA and CDR2 SQIVND (reference sequence). The length of the CDR3 is 14 residues. Trimming pared 10 bases from V and 0 bases from J, leaving 13 bases between. CDR3 protein: CATGGSYSNQPQHF. CDR3 coding DNA: TGTGCCACTGGAGGGAGCTATAGCAATCAGCCCCAGCATTTT.

V is TRBV27 and J is TRBJ1-2, with D perhaps TRBD1 (6 bases). CDR1 MNHEY and CDR2 SMNVEV come from the germline V gene (reference sequence). V shed 5 bases and J shed 2 bases, with 12 bases lying between them. The CDR3 is 14 amino acids. The DNA of the CDR3 is TGTGCCAGCAGTGCCAACAGGGAAAACTATGGCTACACCTTC. Translation: CASSANRENYGYTF.

V and J are TRBV7-2 and TRBJ2-7, with 10 bases that match TRBD2. Trimming cost V 5 bases and J 1 base; bases outside gene matches: 8. CDR3 length: 16 residues. Germline CDR1 is SGHTA and CDR2 is FQGNSA. The CDR3 nucleotides are TGTGCCAGCAGCCTCACTAGCGGGGCACAATCCTACGAGCAGTACTTC. Its translation: CASSLTSGAQSYEQYF.

This chain joins TRBV5-4 and TRBJ2-5, with TRBD2 as a possible D gene (6 bases). Looked up from germline, CDR1 is SGHNT and CDR2 is YYREEE (reference sequence). There are 17 residues in the CDR3. Trimming stripped 1 base from V and 2 bases from J, with 18 bases between. CDR3 loop: CASSLKFDAGTQETQYF. CDR3 DNA sequence: TGTGCCAGCAGCTTGAAGTTTGACGCGGGAACTCAAGAGACCCAGTACTTC.

The chain has TRBV10-3 and TRBJ1-6, with 9 positions matching TRBD1. With 3 bases clipped from V and 9 bases from J, the junction kept 0 bases outside the gene matches. This CDR3 region has 13 residues. Germline CDR1 reads ENHRY; CDR2 reads SYGVKD. The CDR3 nucleotides read TGTGCCATCAGTGAACAGGGGGCTTCACCCCTCCACTTT. As protein: CAISEQGASPLHF.

A single count supports this clone. The chain is built from TRBV16 and TRBJ1-5; TRBD1 agrees at 7 bases. V shed 3 bases and J 5 bases; nucleotides not matched to a gene: 7. This CDR3 has 15 amino acids. CDR1 KGHSY and CDR2 FQNENV come from the germline V gene. CDR3 loop: CASSHRDSSHQPQHF. CDR3 DNA sequence: TGTGCCAGCAGCCACAGGGACAGTTCGCATCAGCCCCAGCATTTT.

The chain is built from TRBV12-3 or TRBV12-4 and TRBJ2-3; D is unresolved. V lost 7 bases to trimming and J lost 2 bases, with 7 bases between them. There are 12 residues in the CDR3. This CDR3 is CASKLNTDTQYF. CDR3 sequence (DNA): TGTGCCAGCAAATTAAACACAGATACGCAGTATTTT.

V is TRBV6-5 and J is TRBJ1-2; tentatively, D is TRBD1 (5 bases). Germline V gives CDR1 MNHEY, CDR2 SVGAGI. V was shortened by 3 bases and J by 2 bases, with 10 bases between the two germline ends. This CDR3 has 14 amino acids. This CDR3 is CASSYSYRNYGYTF. The CDR3 DNA reads as TGTGCCAGCAGTTATTCGTACAGGAACTATGGCTACACCTTC.

The V gene is TRBV24-1, the J gene TRBJ1-2; 9 bases are shared with TRBD1. The CDR3 has 13 amino acids. The germline V gene encodes CDR1 KGHDR and CDR2 SFDVKD. V was clipped by 4 bases and J by 6 bases; unmatched bases: 2. Here the CDR3 reads CATSDWTGDGYTF. The CDR3 nucleotides read TGTGCCACCAGTGACTGGACAGGGGATGGCTACACCTTC.

This clone was recorded a few times. V is TRBV28 and J is TRBJ1-4; tentative D call: TRBD1 (5 bases). Germline values: CDR1 MDHEN, CDR2 SYDVKM. CDR3 length equals 12 residues. V lost 10 bases to trimming and J lost 8 bases, with 14 bases between them. This CDR3 is CATRYPGEKLFF. The CDR3 DNA reads TGTGCCACCCGGTATCCAGGGGAAAAACTGTTTTTT. The full variable domain, with the rest looked up from reference TRBV28 and TRBJ1-4, is DVKVTQSSRYLVKRTGEKVFLECVQDMDHENMFWYRQDPGLGLRLIYFSYDVKMKEKGDIPEGYSVSREKKERFSLILESASTNQTSMYLCATRYPGEKLFFGSGTQLSVL.

The V and J genes are TRBV7-9 and TRBJ2-1, with 8 bases matching TRBD2. Germline CDR1 reads SEHNR; CDR2 reads FQNEAQ (reference sequence). This CDR3 contains 15 residues. J lost 4 bases, V lost 4 bases, and 6 bases had no gene match. The CDR3: CASSSPGLGYNEQFF. The CDR3, as DNA: TGTGCCAGCAGCTCCCCGGGACTAGGGTACAATGAGCAGTTCTTC.

This clone was observed a handful of times. The J gene is TRBJ2-7, the V gene TRBV27; perhaps TRBD2 as D (5 bases). CDR3 size: 13 residues. Trimming stripped 6 bases from V and 0 bases from J, with 9 bases between. CDR1 and CDR2 (germline): MNHEY, SMNVEV (reference sequence). The CDR3 sequence is CASRAGLSYEQYF. The CDR3 DNA follows: TGTGCCAGCAGGGCGGGCCTCTCCTACGAGCAGTACTTC.

The rearrangement links TRBV7-7 to TRBJ2-2; 7 bases line up with TRBD1. CDR1 SSHAT and CDR2 FNYEAQ come from the germline V gene (reference sequence). This CDR3 has 16 residues. J was trimmed by 0 bases and V by 1 base; bases with no gene match: 2. The CDR3 loop is CASSLVGTANTGELFF. DNA for the CDR3: TGTGCCAGCAGCTTAGTAGGGACAGCGAACACCGGGGAGCTGTTTTTT.

The J gene is TRBJ1-4, the V gene TRBV7-9; no clear D gene. Between the trimmed V and J ends, which lost 5 bases and 4 bases, there was a span of 11 bases. This CDR3 has 14 residues. Germline CDR1 SEHNR, CDR2 FQNEAQ (reference sequence). The CDR3 nucleotides are TGTGCCAGCAGCCCCTACGGACTTAATGAAAAACTGTTTTTT. Encoded protein: CASSPYGLNEKLFF.

The chain uses TRBV7-2 and TRBJ2-7; possible D gene TRBD2, 6 bases. The CDR3 totals 16 residues. Germline lookup yields CDR1 SGHTA and CDR2 FQGNSA. Trimming cost V 7 bases and J 2 bases, with 21 bases left between them. CDR3 nucleotides: TGTGCCAGCAACAAAGGAGAGATCACGGGAGCCTACGAGCAGTACTTC. This codes for CASNKGEITGAYEQYF.

The V gene is TRBV5-1, the J gene TRBJ1-3; D is unclear. The CDR3 extends over 17 amino acids. CDR1 and CDR2 (germline): SGHRS, YFSETQ. The V end was cut by 2 bases, the J end by 0 bases, with 15 bases between. This chain's CDR3 is CASSFRTSYYSGNTIYF. DNA of the CDR3: TGCGCCAGCAGCTTCAGAACGAGCTACTACTCTGGAAACACCATATATTTT. Combining the CDR3 with reference TRBV5-1 and TRBJ1-3 gives the whole variable domain KAGVTQTPRYLIKTRGQQVTLSCSPISGHRSVSWYQQTPGQGLQFLFEYFSETQRNKGNFPGRFSGRQFSNSRSEMNVSTLELGDSALYLCASSFRTSYYSGNTIYFGEGSWLTVV.

This rearrangement joins TRBV6-2 or TRBV6-3 to TRBJ2-7, with a tentative D call TRBD2 (6 bases). In germline, CDR1 is MNHEY, CDR2 SVGEGT. CDR3 length: 16 amino acids. Trimming cost V 6 bases and J 7 bases, with 25 bases left between them. CDR3 amino acids: CASSPKQTSRFGEQYF. The DNA of the CDR3 is TGTGCCAGCAGCCCTAAGCAAACTAGCCGGTTTGGAGAGCAGTACTTC.

The chain links TRBV4-3 to TRBJ1-2; a possible D gene is TRBD1 (6 bases). This CDR3 comprises 16 residues. Deletions cut 4 bases from V and 1 base from J, with 16 bases between. From germline, CDR1 is LGHNA and CDR2 YSLEER. The CDR3 nucleotides read TGCGCCAGCAGCCGGACAGCATTTACCTATAACTATGGCTACACCTTC. As protein: CASSRTAFTYNYGYTF.

The chain links TRBV28 to TRBJ1-2; D is perhaps TRBD1 (5 bases). Germline V gene lookup returns CDR1 MDHEN and CDR2 SYDVKM. Trimming pared 8 bases from V and 4 bases from J, leaving 11 bases between. This CDR3 contains 12 residues. The DNA for the CDR3 is TGTGCCAGCTTTTGGGGCGGCTATGGCTACACCTTC. Its protein is CASFWGGYGYTF.